These 25 T cell receptor beta chains were all obtained from the same sample, sequenced in a study of T-cell memory formation after mild COVID-19. TCRdb re-analysed the 5' RACE reads in MiXCR, keeping a single row per CDR3 protein. This sample has 270,000 or so distinct CDR3 sequences; 16% occur once, and the top ten carry 20% to 25%. The sequenced sample was PBMCs or a T cell subset sorted from them (not recorded which). The receptors originated from a man aged 18 to 30 who had mild COVID-19 (a few samples of this study predate the infection). Cell type and time point are not known.

This clonotype turned up a few times. The chain is built from TRBV6-6 and TRBJ1-1; D is ambiguous. Germline CDR1 and CDR2: MNHNY and SVGAGI (reference sequence). V lost 6 bases, J lost 0 bases, and 11 bases lay in between. The CDR3 loop spans 14 amino acids. The CDR3 reads CASRTGRLNTEAFF. The CDR3, as DNA: TGTGCCAGCAGAACCGGGAGGCTGAACACTGAAGCTTTCTTT.

In this sample, this clonotype turned up a few times. The rearrangement links TRBV4-3 to TRBJ2-5, with TRBD1 as a possible D gene (5 bases). Deletions cut 0 bases from V and 5 bases from J, with 16 bases between. This CDR3 has 16 residues. The germline gives CDR1 LGHNA, CDR2 YSLEER. This CDR3 is CASSQDQDTGKETQYF. The CDR3 DNA is TGCGCCAGCAGCCAAGATCAGGATACAGGAAAGGAGACCCAGTACTTC.

This clonotype was seen repeatedly, ten times or more. This rearrangement joins TRBV4-3 to TRBJ2-7; 7 nucleotides agree with TRBD2. Germline CDR1 reads LGHNA; CDR2 reads YSLEER. This CDR3 spans 12 amino acids. J lost 6 bases, V lost 1 base, and 0 bases had no gene match. The CDR3 region has the DNA TGCGCCAGCAGCCAAGGGGGGGGCGAGCAGTACTTC. It codes for CASSQGGGEQYF.

This clonotype was observed a handful of times. The V gene is TRBV11-3, the J gene TRBJ2-3, with D maybe TRBD2 (6 bases). Deletions cut 3 bases from V and 4 bases from J, with 17 bases between. CDR3 size: 16 residues. From germline, CDR1 is SGHNT and CDR2 YENEEA. The CDR3 protein is CASSLGAGGGSDTQYF. In DNA, the CDR3 is TGTGCCAGCAGCTTGGGAGCTGGTGGGGGGTCAGATACGCAGTATTTT.

This chain joins TRBV4-3 and TRBJ2-7; D is unclear. V gave up 0 bases and J gave up 0 bases, with 9 bases separating them. Germline-derived CDR1 and CDR2 are LGHNA and YSLEER. The CDR3 is 15 amino acids. CDR3 bases: TGCGCCAGCAGCCAAGATTTCAGTGCCTCCTACGAGCAGTACTTC. Translation gives CASSQDFSASYEQYF.

This clonotype was observed at least ten times. The chain uses TRBV7-2 and TRBJ1-6, with D hard to call. In germline, CDR1 is SGHTA, CDR2 FQGNSA. The V end lost 2 bases, the J end lost 8 bases, and 13 bases lay between the germline ends. The CDR3 sequence is 15 residues long. The CDR3 coding sequence is TGTGCCAGCAGCTTAACGGCGGTTGGCGATTCACCCCTCCACTTT. It codes for CASSLTAVGDSPLHF.

This clonotype was counted only a few times. The chain joins TRBV5-1 to TRBJ1-1; possible D gene TRBD1, 5 bases. CDR3 length equals 15 residues. V dropped 5 bases and J dropped 8 bases, with 22 bases sitting between them. The germline CDR1 and CDR2 sequences are SGHRS and YFSETQ. The CDR3 DNA reads as TGCGCCAGCAGAATGTGGGTAGGGGTCTCCCCCGAAGCTTTCTTT. As protein: CASRMWVGVSPEAFF.

The J gene is TRBJ2-7, the V gene TRBV20-1; no clear D gene. This CDR3 is 12 amino acids long. V dropped 7 bases and J dropped 0 bases, with 10 bases sitting between them. The germline V gene encodes CDR1 DFQATT and CDR2 SNEGSKA (reference sequence). This CDR3 reads CSVPTSSYEQYF. Written as DNA, the CDR3 is TGCAGTGTTCCGACTTCCTCCTACGAGCAGTACTTC.

This clonotype was counted between two and nine times. This chain links TRBV7-9 with TRBJ2-5; D remains ambiguous. V shed 1 base and J shed 5 bases, with 11 bases lying between them. Germline V CDR1 and CDR2: SEHNR, FQNEAQ (reference sequence). The CDR3 is 14 residues long. The CDR3 loop reads CASSLVGQKETQYF. As DNA, the CDR3 is TGTGCCAGCAGCTTAGTAGGTCAAAAGGAGACCCAGTACTTC.

This clonotype was seen a handful of times. This chain links TRBV4-3 with TRBJ2-7; TRBD1 aligns across 9 bases. The CDR3 loop spans 15 amino acids. V was clipped by 2 bases and J by 6 bases; unmatched bases: 8. CDR1 is LGHNA, CDR2 YSLEER, per germline. CDR3 sequence reads: CASSQTGGWGGEQYF. CDR3 in DNA: TGCGCCAGCAGCCAAACAGGGGGCTGGGGTGGCGAGCAGTACTTC.

The gene calls are TRBV4-2 and TRBJ2-1; 7 nucleotides agree with TRBD1. The CDR3 length is 16 residues. V gave up 3 bases and J gave up 1 base; unmatched junction bases: 6. Germline V lookup: CDR1 LGHNA, CDR2 YNFKEQ. The CDR3 spells CASSQGTGASYNEQFF. CDR3 coding DNA: TGTGCCAGCAGCCAGGGAACAGGGGCGTCCTACAATGAGCAGTTCTTC.

The table lists this clonotype with many counts. The chain recombines TRBV4-2 with TRBJ2-6; a weak D match, TRBD1 (6 bases). Deletions cut 0 bases from V and 4 bases from J, with 10 bases between. CDR1 LGHNA and CDR2 YNFKEQ come from the germline V gene. The CDR3 runs to 16 residues. The CDR3 reads CASSQEAGDGANVLTF. DNA of the CDR3: TGTGCCAGCAGCCAAGAAGCAGGGGACGGGGCCAACGTCCTGACTTTC.

This chain uses TRBV6-2 or TRBV6-3 with TRBJ1-5; the match to TRBD1 covers 12 bases. CDR1 and CDR2 from the germline V gene are MNHEY and SVGEGT. The CDR3 contains 15 residues. The V segment lost 7 bases and the J segment 2 bases; nucleotides outside the gene matches: 3. DNA for the CDR3: TGTGCCAGCACCGGGACAGGGGGCGGCAATCAGCCCCAGCATTTT. Its protein is CASTGTGGGNQPQHF.

This chain links TRBV27 with TRBJ1-2, with TRBD1 matching 10 bases. Germline values: CDR1 MNHEY, CDR2 SMNVEV (reference sequence). Trimming cost V 6 bases and J 4 bases; bases outside gene matches: 5. The CDR3 has 14 residues. The chain's CDR3 is CASRPGTGAYGYTF. The CDR3 DNA reads as TGTGCCAGCAGGCCCGGGACAGGGGCCTATGGCTACACCTTC.

The rearrangement joins TRBV13 to TRBJ1-2; 7 bases align to TRBD1. CDR3 length: 17 residues. CDR1 and CDR2 from the germline V gene are PRHDT and FYEKMQ (reference sequence). Trimming removed 0 bases from V and 4 bases from J; junction bases left unmatched: 11. The CDR3 sequence is CASSLGPEGQTTYGYTF. The CDR3 DNA reads TGTGCCAGCAGCTTAGGCCCCGAGGGACAGACGACCTATGGCTACACCTTC.

This clonotype was recorded a few times. This chain connects TRBV11-2 to TRBJ1-2, with 9 bases matching TRBD1. The CDR3 extends over 15 amino acids. J gave up 4 bases and V 1 base, and 4 bases lay outside the gene matches. Germline V lookup: CDR1 SGHAT, CDR2 FQNNGV. This CDR3 is CASSLGGQGSYGYTF. The CDR3 DNA reads TGTGCCAGCAGCTTAGGGGGACAGGGAAGCTATGGCTACACCTTC. Full variable domain (remainder filled in from reference TRBV11-2 and TRBJ1-2): EAGVAQSPRYKIIEKRQSVAFWCNPISGHATLYWYQQILGQGPKLLIQFQNNGVVDDSQLPKDRFSAERLKGVDSTLKIQPAKLEDSAVYLCASSLGGQGSYGYTFGSGTRLTVV.

This clonotype was found a few times. The rearrangement uses TRBV9 and TRBJ2-3, with D perhaps assigned TRBD1 or TRBD2 (5 bases each). This CDR3 has 13 amino acids. V was cut by 3 bases and J by 8 bases, with 13 bases left in between. The germline V gene has CDR1 SGDLS and CDR2 YYNGEE. CDR3 sequence: CASSATSGGTQYF. The CDR3 DNA reads TGTGCCAGCAGCGCCACGTCTGGGGGTACGCAGTATTTT. The variable domain in full, completed from reference TRBV9 and TRBJ2-3, reads DSGVTQTPKHLITATGQRVTLRCSPRSGDLSVYWYQQSLDQGLQFLIQYYNGEERAKGNILERFSAQQFPDLHSELNLSSLELGDSALYFCASSATSGGTQYFGPGTRLTVL.

The CDR3: CATRTENTGELFF. The CDR3 region has the DNA TGTGCCACCCGGACAGAGAACACCGGGGAGCTGTTTTTT. This chain joins TRBV10-3 and TRBJ2-2; perhaps TRBD1 as D (6 bases). Germline V gives CDR1 ENHRY, CDR2 SYGVKD. The CDR3 runs 13 residues. With 10 bases removed from V and 1 base from J, the gap between germline ends came to 10 bases.

The chain couples TRBV7-9 to TRBJ2-1, with D unresolved. The CDR3 is 12 amino acids. V lost 3 bases, J lost 12 bases, and 12 bases lay in between. The germline V gene encodes CDR1 SEHNR and CDR2 FQNEAQ (reference sequence). The CDR3: CASSFVGPGQFF. The CDR3 bases are TGTGCCAGCAGCTTTGTGGGCCCAGGGCAGTTCTTC.

V is TRBV12-3 or TRBV12-4 and J is TRBJ1-4; D possibly corresponds to TRBD1 (5 bases). There are 15 residues in the CDR3. V lost 6 bases and J 8 bases, leaving 19 bases between the germline ends. CDR3 sequence reads: CASSWRDPGGEKLFF. The CDR3 DNA reads as TGTGCCAGCAGCTGGCGGGACCCGGGGGGGGAAAAACTGTTTTTT.

J is TRBJ2-3 and V is TRBV25-1; D gene uncertain. The CDR3 totals 15 residues. Germline lookup yields CDR1 MGHDK and CDR2 SYGVNS. The V end was cut by 3 bases, the J end by 2 bases, with 12 bases between. CDR3 sequence: CASSEGRWVTDTQYF. As DNA, the CDR3 is TGTGCCAGCAGTGAGGGCAGGTGGGTCACAGATACGCAGTATTTT.

This clonotype occurred once. The J gene is TRBJ2-3, the V gene TRBV6-5; 7 bases are a match to TRBD1. In germline, CDR1 is MNHEY, CDR2 SVGAGI. The CDR3 runs to 15 residues. V shed 5 bases and J 0 bases; nucleotides not matched to a gene: 5. CDR3 sequence: CASSTGDASTDTQYF. In DNA form, the CDR3 reads TGTGCCAGCAGTACAGGGGACGCCAGCACAGATACGCAGTATTTT.

Only a few counts were recorded for this clonotype. The chain has TRBV20-1 and TRBJ1-1, with D hard to call. The CDR3 has 13 residues. The V gene lost 3 bases and the J gene lost 3 bases, with 11 bases spanning the gap. The germline CDR1 and CDR2 sequences are DFQATT and SNEGSKA (reference sequence). CDR3 in DNA: TGCAGTGCTAGTGGGTCAGTTGACACTGAAGCTTTCTTT. It encodes CSASGSVDTEAFF.

The V gene is TRBV5-5, the J gene TRBJ1-1; the match to TRBD1 covers 10 bases. The germline V gene has CDR1 SGHKS and CDR2 YYEKEE (reference sequence). V lost 4 bases, J lost 7 bases, and 10 bases stayed unmatched. This CDR3 has 15 amino acids. The CDR3 DNA reads as TGTGCCAGCAGCCGGGGAGGACAGGGGGGGGTTGAAGCTTTCTTT. This codes for CASSRGGQGGVEAFF.

This clonotype has more than one count but fewer than ten. Written as DNA, the CDR3 is TGTGCCAGCAGACAGATCCGGGACCGAGGACTTCCGAGCTCCTACAATGAGCAGTTCTTC. Translated: CASRQIRDRGLPSSYNEQFF. V gene TRBV6-2 or TRBV6-3 combines with J gene TRBJ2-1; either TRBD1 or TRBD2 may supply D (5 bases each). Germline CDR1 and CDR2: MNHEY and SVGEGT. Trimming took 6 bases from V and 0 from J, leaving 27 bases between them. The CDR3 sequence is 20 residues long.